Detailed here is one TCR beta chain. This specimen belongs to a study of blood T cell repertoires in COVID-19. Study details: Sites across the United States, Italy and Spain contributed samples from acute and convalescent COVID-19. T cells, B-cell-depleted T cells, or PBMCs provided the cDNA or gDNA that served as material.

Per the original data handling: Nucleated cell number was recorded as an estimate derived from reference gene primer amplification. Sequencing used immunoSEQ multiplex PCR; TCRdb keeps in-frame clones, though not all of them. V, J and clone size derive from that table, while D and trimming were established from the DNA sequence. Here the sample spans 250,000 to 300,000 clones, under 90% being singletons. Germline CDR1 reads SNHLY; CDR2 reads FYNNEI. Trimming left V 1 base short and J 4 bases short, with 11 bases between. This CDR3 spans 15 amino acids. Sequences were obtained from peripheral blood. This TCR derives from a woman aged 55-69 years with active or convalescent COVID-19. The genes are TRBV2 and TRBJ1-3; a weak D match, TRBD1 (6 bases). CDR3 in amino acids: CASSEGGLEGNTIYF. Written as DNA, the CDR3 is TGTGCCAGCAGTGAAGGGGGGCTGGAAGGAAACACCATATATTTT.